This T cell receptor (beta chain) was captured by sequencing in a study of OX40 agonist ivuxolimab in advanced cancers. Germline lookup yields CDR1 SGHTA and CDR2 FQGNSA. CDR3 length: 13 amino acids. The V segment lost 4 bases and the J segment 4 bases; nucleotides outside the gene matches: 3. Sequenced by immunoSEQ multiplex PCR; TCRdb stores in-frame clones only, minus some. The table includes about 100,000 clones, about 83% detected once. The chain has TRBV7-2 and TRBJ1-2; 7 bases map to TRBD1. The sequenced sample was CD4+ or CD8+ T cells sorted from blood, obtained in a trial of the OX40 agonist ivuxolimab. The receptor was derived from an adult with an advanced solid tumor such as melanoma, head and neck, liver or kidney cancer. CDR3 in amino acids: CASSSDRSYGYTF. The CDR3 DNA reads TGTGCCAGCAGCTCGGACAGGAGCTATGGCTACACCTTC.